This T cell receptor (beta chain) was identified in a study of cytomegalovirus exposure and HLA in healthy donors. Points from the study as a whole: CMV serostatus stood as the only immune exposure information on hand. Cytomegalovirus-associated status was assigned to approximately 160 TCR beta chains.

Researchers ran the PCR with 60 Vbeta and 13 Jbeta primers. The method was immunoSEQ multiplex PCR; TCRdb's version includes in-frame clones alone and lacks a portion of them. The sample contains roughly 99,000 clones, about four fifths of which appear only once. A note on this clone: Its antigen is still unknown.

J lost 5 bases, V lost 4 bases, and 7 bases had no gene match. Germline values: CDR1 MNHEY, CDR2 SMNVEV (reference sequence). This CDR3 region has 14 residues. The sequence was collected from a man aged 25 to 40 in good health and CMV-seropositive. This chain links TRBV27 with TRBJ1-2; TRBD1 matches 7 bases. The sample consisted of PBMCs. The DNA of the CDR3 is TGTGCCAGCAGTTCCACAGGGGAGTGGTATGGCTACACCTTC. This translates into CASSSTGEWYGYTF.